Following are 26 T cell receptor beta chains from one sample sequenced in a study of blood T cell repertoires in COVID-19. The assay was immunoSEQ multiplex PCR, and TCRdb's table has in-frame clones only and misses some. The sample lists 150,000 to 200,000 clones, roughly nine tenths occurring once. Input material: peripheral blood. The receptors come from a man aged 18 to 29 who had recovered from COVID-19.

CDR3 coding DNA: TGTGCCAGCAGCTTAAGCGGGAAAGCCTACGAGCAGTACTTC. Translation gives CASSLSGKAYEQYF. This chain links TRBV7-2 with TRBJ2-7, with 7 bases identical to TRBD2. The germline CDR1 and CDR2 sequences are SGHTA and FQGNSA. Trimming took 2 bases from V and 2 from J; bases not matched to a gene: 3. This CDR3 is built from 14 residues.

This sequence joins TRBV6-2 or TRBV6-3 and TRBJ2-5; 9 nucleotides agree with TRBD2. Germline V gives CDR1 MNHEY, CDR2 SVGEGT. CDR3 length: 15 residues. The V gene end was trimmed by 6 bases and the J gene end by 0 bases; junction bases not matched to a gene: 5. The CDR3: CASSPLAGYQETQYF. CDR3 sequence (DNA): TGTGCCAGCAGCCCGCTAGCGGGGTACCAAGAGACCCAGTACTTC.

The chain joins TRBV7-2 to TRBJ2-2, with D possibly matching TRBD2 (6 bases). The ends were cut back, 4 bases at V and 4 bases at J, with 16 bases in the middle. The germline V gene encodes CDR1 SGHTA and CDR2 FQGNSA. This CDR3 contains 16 residues. CDR3 nucleotides: TGTGCCAGCAGCTCGGGATCCCGGAGGGGCACCGGGGAGCTGTTTTTT. Its protein product is CASSSGSRRGTGELFF.

The CDR3 DNA reads TGCGCCAGCAGCCAAGATGGCGGGGGCCGTTTGAATGAGCAGTTCTTC. This sequence encodes CASSQDGGGRLNEQFF. The J gene is TRBJ2-1, the V gene TRBV4-3, with a tentative D call TRBD2 (7 bases). Germline V lookup: CDR1 LGHNA, CDR2 YSLEER. This CDR3 spans 16 amino acids. The ends were cut back, 0 bases at V and 7 bases at J, with 16 bases in the middle.

V usage is TRBV29-1 and J usage is TRBJ2-7, with 7 positions matching TRBD2. The CDR3 totals 12 residues. From germline, CDR1 is SQVTM and CDR2 ANQGSEA. J gave up 3 bases and V 4 bases, and 3 bases lay outside the gene matches. The CDR3 DNA reads TGCAGCGTTGGCCCGGGGGGCTACGAGCAGTACTTC. It encodes CSVGPGGYEQYF.

The chain uses TRBV5-1 and TRBJ2-1, with 9 bases matching TRBD1. The J segment lost 9 bases and the V segment lost 0 bases, leaving 4 bases of the junction unmatched. Germline V gene data show CDR1 as SGHRS and CDR2 as YFSETQ. This CDR3 region has 14 residues. CDR3 protein: CASSLGTGEVEQFF. The CDR3, as DNA: TGCGCCAGCAGCTTGGGGACAGGGGAGGTTGAGCAGTTCTTC.

The gene calls are TRBV28 and TRBJ2-7; a weak D match, TRBD1 (7 bases). Trimming took 10 bases from V and 4 from J, leaving 17 bases between them. Germline V gene lookup returns CDR1 MDHEN and CDR2 SYDVKM. This CDR3 comprises 13 residues. CDR3 sequence (DNA): TGTGCCACCTGGGGGGACAGAACATACGAGCAGTACTTC. It yields the protein CATWGDRTYEQYF.

The chain links TRBV4-3 to TRBJ1-1, with TRBD1 matching 7 bases. The CDR3 contains 16 residues. Germline V lookup: CDR1 LGHNA, CDR2 YSLEER. V gave up 4 bases and J gave up 0 bases; unmatched junction bases: 8. CDR3 region: CASSPSGTVMNTEAFF. CDR3 nucleotide sequence: TGCGCCAGCAGCCCTTCAGGGACAGTTATGAACACTGAAGCTTTCTTT.

The CDR3 DNA reads TGCGCCAGCAGCCAAGATGGGCCGTCCTATGGCTACACCTTC. It is translated as CASSQDGPSYGYTF. The chain joins TRBV4-3 to TRBJ1-2; D not resolved. Trimming shortened V by 0 bases and J by 4 bases, and 9 bases separated the two germline ends. Germline loops: CDR1 LGHNA, CDR2 YSLEER. CDR3 length: 14 residues.

This clone was seen once. The chain joins TRBV11-1 to TRBJ1-5, with a weak D call TRBD1 (5 bases). Trimming cost V 3 bases and J 7 bases, with 10 bases left between them. The CDR3 is made up of 13 amino acids. CDR1 and CDR2 from the germline V gene are SGHAT and FQDESV (reference sequence). The CDR3 reads CASSLSRGQPQHF. The CDR3 DNA sequence: TGTGCCAGCAGCTTGAGTCGGGGGCAGCCCCAGCATTTT.

This clone was picked up one time. This chain uses TRBV2 with TRBJ1-6; possible D gene TRBD1, 5 bases. This CDR3 is built from 14 residues. Trimming took off 6 bases at V and 7 bases at J, with 13 bases between the two ends. Germline assignment: CDR1 SNHLY and CDR2 FYNNEI. CDR3 bases: TGTGCCAGCAGCATAGGGGCGGAGAATTCACCCCTCCACTTT. Amino acid sequence: CASSIGAENSPLHF.

The genes are TRBV2 and TRBJ2-2; D gene unclear. Trimming removed 4 bases from V and 2 bases from J, with 11 bases in between. The CDR3 contains 15 residues. CDR1 and CDR2 from the germline V gene are SNHLY and FYNNEI. The CDR3 DNA follows: TGTGCCAGCAGTGTTCAGGCACTCAACACCGGGGAGCTGTTTTTT. It yields the protein CASSVQALNTGELFF.

The chain carries TRBV12-3 or TRBV12-4 and TRBJ2-7; no definite D call. With 1 base removed from V and 2 bases from J, the gap between germline ends came to 6 bases. The CDR3 covers 13 residues. CDR3 sequence: CASSLGGTYEQYF. The CDR3 DNA sequence: TGTGCCAGCAGTTTAGGCGGAACCTACGAGCAGTACTTC.

V and J are TRBV7-9 and TRBJ1-1; 8 nucleotides align to TRBD1. The ends lost 6 bases at V and 6 bases at J; junction bases unmatched: 12. The CDR3 has 15 amino acids. CDR1 SEHNR and CDR2 FQNEAQ come from the germline V gene (reference sequence). The CDR3 nucleotides read TGTGCCAGCAGGGGTAACGACAGGGGTAGATCTGAAGCTTTCTTT. Its protein product is CASRGNDRGRSEAFF.

The J gene is TRBJ2-3, the V gene TRBV9; 7 bases are a match to TRBD2. With V trimmed by 4 bases and J by 8 bases, 16 bases remained unmatched. Germline V CDR1 and CDR2: SGDLS, YYNGEE. The CDR3 runs to 16 residues. As DNA, the CDR3 is TGTGCCAGCAGCCCACAAGCGGGATCTCTGCCCAGTACGCAGTATTTT. Translated, it gives CASSPQAGSLPSTQYF.

This clone was recorded once. As DNA, the CDR3 is TGTGCCTGGAGGCCTCCCGCGGGAGATAAAAGGCAGTACTTC. Its translation is CAWRPPAGDKRQYF. The chain employs TRBV30 and TRBJ2-7; the match to TRBD2 covers 7 bases. The CDR3 is made up of 14 amino acids. Trimming removed 3 bases from V and 9 bases from J; junction bases left unmatched: 14. Per the germline V gene, CDR1 is GTSNPN and CDR2 is SVGIG (reference sequence).

The chain is built from TRBV27 and TRBJ2-7, with TRBD1 as a possible D gene (5 bases). From germline, CDR1 is MNHEY and CDR2 SMNVEV (reference sequence). The CDR3 length is 13 residues. Deletions cut 5 bases from V and 2 bases from J, with 10 bases between. CDR3 in amino acids: CASSPAGTYEQYF. Written as DNA, the CDR3 is TGTGCCAGCAGTCCGGCAGGGACCTACGAGCAGTACTTC.

The chain recombines TRBV6-6 with TRBJ1-1; the D is unclear. Germline V gives CDR1 MNHNY, CDR2 SVGAGI (reference sequence). The CDR3 runs 14 residues. Trimming cost V 6 bases and J 0 bases, with 11 bases left between them. The CDR3, as DNA: TGTGCCAGCAGACAAGAATTGGTGAACACTGAAGCTTTCTTT. This gives the protein CASRQELVNTEAFF.

The CDR3 loop reads CASSPGLHNEQFF. CDR3 nucleotides: TGTGCCAGCTCCCCGGGACTTCACAATGAGCAGTTCTTC. The rearrangement links TRBV19 to TRBJ2-1; tentatively, D is TRBD2 (6 bases). Germline values: CDR1 LNHDA, CDR2 SQIVND (reference sequence). V lost 9 bases, J lost 5 bases, and 14 bases lay in between. The CDR3 is 13 amino acids.

The rearrangement joins TRBV7-6 to TRBJ2-2, with D unclear. Trimming took off 5 bases at V and 5 bases at J, with 9 bases between the two ends. Germline V gene data show CDR1 as SGHVS and CDR2 as FNYEAQ. This CDR3 region has 13 residues. The CDR3 DNA follows: TGTGCCAGCAGCCTTACAGTTACCGGGGAGCTGTTTTTT. Translation: CASSLTVTGELFF. Combining the CDR3 with reference TRBV7-6 and TRBJ2-2 gives the whole variable domain GAGVSQSPRYKVTKRGQDVALRCDPISGHVSLYWYRQALGQGPEFLTYFNYEAQQDKSGLPNDRFSAERPEGSISTLTIQRTEQRDSAMYRCASSLTVTGELFFGEGSRLTVL.

The chain carries TRBV5-1 and TRBJ2-1; D remains ambiguous. Germline CDR1 and CDR2: SGHRS and YFSETQ. The germline V and J ends were trimmed by 7 bases and 4 bases, with 21 bases remaining between them. The CDR3 length is 16 residues. The CDR3 region is CASYLGERPSYNEQFF. CDR3 coding DNA: TGCGCCAGCTACCTCGGAGAGAGGCCTTCGTACAATGAGCAGTTCTTC.

This clone appeared a few times. CDR3 amino acids: CASSDAGGNTEAFF. The CDR3 DNA is TGTGCCAGCAGTGATGCAGGGGGGAACACTGAAGCTTTCTTT. The chain is built from TRBV2 and TRBJ1-1; 7 bases line up with TRBD1. The CDR3 sequence is 14 residues long. CDR1 and CDR2 (germline): SNHLY, FYNNEI. V shed 3 bases, J shed 1 base, and the junction held 2 bases outside the gene matches.

The chain links TRBV29-1 to TRBJ2-7, with D tentatively TRBD1 (6 bases). The V gene lost 6 bases and the J gene lost 1 base, with 16 bases spanning the gap. The CDR3 sequence is 14 residues long. Germline CDR1 SQVTM, CDR2 ANQGSEA. This CDR3 is CSVAQGTSSYEQYF. The DNA of the CDR3 is TGCAGCGTGGCACAGGGAACTAGTTCCTACGAGCAGTACTTC.

The chain has TRBV24-1 and TRBJ2-1; 7 nucleotides line up with TRBD2. The ends lost 5 bases at V and 3 bases at J; junction bases unmatched: 3. Germline V gene sequence: CDR1 KGHDR, CDR2 SFDVKD. The CDR3 runs 14 residues. CDR3 protein: CATSVSGNYNEQFF. CDR3 DNA: TGTGCCACCAGTGTCAGCGGGAACTACAATGAGCAGTTCTTC.

V is TRBV11-2 and J is TRBJ1-1; tentatively, D is TRBD1 (5 bases). Germline-derived CDR1 and CDR2 are SGHAT and FQNNGV. The CDR3 runs 15 residues. Trimming removed 5 bases at V and 0 bases at J, with 13 bases between. The CDR3: CASSIPGGMNTEAFF. CDR3 DNA: TGTGCCAGCAGCATCCCGGGGGGGATGAACACTGAAGCTTTCTTT.

This rearrangement joins TRBV18 to TRBJ2-7, with D unresolved. The germline CDR1 and CDR2 sequences are KGHSH and LQKENI. V was clipped by 6 bases and J by 4 bases, with 19 bases between them. The CDR3 contains 15 residues. The DNA of the CDR3 is TGTGCCAGCTCCCTTGTCTCTACTGAAAGATACGAGCAGTACTTC. Residues: CASSLVSTERYEQYF.